Listed here is a single T cell receptor (beta chain). It has no known antigen specificity. No qualities accompany the bases; no much larger clone lies one base away. Library generation was performed with the immunoSEQ multiplex PCR assay. This is the immuneACCESS table as TCRdb keeps it, with only in-frame sequences that have V and J called. A part of the clones is gone; compared with another copy, unresolved V genes explain less than half, and the rest is unexplained. The sample table shows approximately 28,000 clones, and more than 75% are seen once. The top ten constitute under 9.5% of the sample. This specimen comes from a study of T cell changes during pregnancy in multiple sclerosis (dated by TCRdb to the late 2010s). In terms of the full investigation: Changes in the T cell repertoire over the course of pregnancy were examined in this study in women with multiple sclerosis.

The CDR3 runs 12 amino acids, cysteine and phenylalanine included. Only the CDR3 region is kept as DNA, spanning 36 bases read in frame from base 1. Trimming at the junction amounts to 8 bases on V and 0 bases on J, and the germline ends lie 4 bases apart. Per the germline V gene (reference sequence), MNHEY is the CDR1 and SMNVEV is the CDR2. Material: CD8+ T cells from peripheral blood mononuclear cells, obtained after pregnancy. The chain uses TRBV27 and TRBJ2-2, with the D gene not clear enough to name. The receptor was isolated from a female donor with multiple sclerosis, enrolled in a pregnancy study. Read as DNA, the sequence is TGTGCCAGCCTAACGAACACCGGGGAGCTGTTTTTT. Its protein reads: CASLTNTGELFF.